This TCR beta chain was retrieved from a study of cytotoxic CD8 clonotypes in ibrutinib-treated CLL. Depth targeted 1 in 200,000 to 1 in 1 million T cells, averaging 10x coverage per clonotype. The repertoire was sequenced with immunoSEQ multiplex PCR; TCRdb's copy has only in-frame clones and lacks some. Seen here are some 150,000 clones, approximately 77% observed once, and the top ten hold around 30%. Germline values: CDR1 SGHVS, CDR2 FQNEAQ. V was clipped by 2 bases and J by 2 bases; unmatched bases: 3. This CDR3 has 14 residues. By proportion, this clone is large. Its antigen is not identified. Notes on the study in general: T-cell clonality at baseline went above that of age-matched healthy donors and rose and fell with circulating CD8+ T-cell counts.

The chain couples TRBV7-8 to TRBJ2-7; TRBD2 matches 7 bases. The specimen was PBMCs, collected after 12 months of ibrutinib treatment. This TCR derives from a human donor with chronic lymphocytic leukemia. CDR3 in amino acids: CASSLRGLAYEQYF. The CDR3 DNA sequence: TGTGCCAGCAGCTTACGCGGACTAGCCTACGAGCAGTACTTC.